The 24 T cell receptor beta chains presented below share a single source sample, sequenced in a study of blood T cell repertoires in COVID-19. The data were produced by immunoSEQ multiplex PCR, yet TCRdb's version contains in-frame clones alone and is incomplete. The top ten hold approximately 0.85% of the sample, which has 250,000 to 350,000 clones, about nine tenths seen once. The specimen was peripheral blood. These receptor sequences come from a woman aged 35 to 49 who had recovered from COVID-19.

V usage is TRBV3-1 (or the pseudogene TRBV3-2) and J usage is TRBJ2-5; 11 nucleotides line up with TRBD2. Germline CDR1 is LGHDT and CDR2 is YNNKEL (reference sequence). This CDR3 has 16 amino acids. V shed 4 bases and J 1 base; nucleotides not matched to a gene: 5. CDR3 in DNA: TGTGCCAGCAGCCCGGGGACTAGCGGAGGCCAAGAGACCCAGTACTTC. It codes for CASSPGTSGGQETQYF.

CDR3 in DNA: TGTGCCAGTAGTCCAACACAGGAAGGAGAGACCCAGTACTTC. Protein: CASSPTQEGETQYF. This chain connects TRBV19 to TRBJ2-5, with D perhaps matching TRBD1 (5 bases). V was shortened by 5 bases and J by 4 bases, with 14 bases between the two germline ends. This CDR3 spans 14 amino acids. CDR1 is LNHDA, CDR2 SQIVND, per germline (reference sequence). Based on the CDR3 plus reference TRBV19 and TRBJ2-5, the full variable domain is DGGITQSPKYLFRKEGQNVTLSCEQNLNHDAMYWYRQDPGQGLRLIYYSQIVNDFQKGDIAEGYSVSREKKESFPLTVTSAQKNPTAFYLCASSPTQEGETQYFGPGTRLLVL.

This clone has only one observation. This chain joins TRBV6-5 and TRBJ1-2; no clear D. Germline V gene data show CDR1 as MNHEY and CDR2 as SVGAGI. The V gene lost 5 bases and the J gene lost 0 bases, with 10 bases spanning the gap. The CDR3 sequence is 14 residues long. The CDR3 reads CASSNGRTNYGYTF. The CDR3 DNA follows: TGTGCCAGCAGTAATGGCAGGACTAACTATGGCTACACCTTC.

For the CDR3, the DNA is TGTGCCAGCAGCTCCCGAAGCGGGAGCGGGGCTAATGAGCAGTTCTTC. It codes for CASSSRSGSGANEQFF. This rearrangement joins TRBV9 to TRBJ2-1; the match to TRBD2 covers 8 bases. Germline V gene lookup returns CDR1 SGDLS and CDR2 YYNGEE. The CDR3 has 16 residues. The V gene end was trimmed by 4 bases and the J gene end by 7 bases; junction bases not matched to a gene: 13.

The chain is built from TRBV2 and TRBJ1-1; possible D gene TRBD1, 5 bases. The ends were cut back, 6 bases at V and 1 base at J, with 6 bases in the middle. Germline values: CDR1 SNHLY, CDR2 FYNNEI. This CDR3 region has 12 residues. In DNA form, the CDR3 reads TGTGCCAGCAGACAGGAGAACACTGAAGCTTTCTTT. This gives the protein CASRQENTEAFF.

This sequence joins TRBV21-1 and TRBJ2-2; the table's D call, TRBD1, was not checked against the DNA. TRBV21-1 is termed a pseudogene. The CDR3 length is 15 residues. The CDR3 loop is CASSQGQGCTGELFF. The CDR3 nucleotides read TGTGCCAGCAGCCAGGGACAGGGGTGCACCGGGGAGCTGTTTTTT.

This clone occurred once. The chain carries TRBV3-1 (or the pseudogene TRBV3-2) and TRBJ1-5; 7 bases match TRBD1. The V gene's germline CDR1 is LGHDT and CDR2 YNNKEL (reference sequence). The CDR3 runs 14 residues. The V gene end was trimmed by 0 bases and the J gene end by 7 bases; junction bases not matched to a gene: 3. The CDR3 DNA reads TGTGCCAGCAGCCAAGAACAGGGGATCCAGCCCCAGCATTTT. Translating gives CASSQEQGIQPQHF.

The CDR3 coding sequence is TGTGCCAGCAGTTTTACGGGACTAGCCGCCTACGAGCAGTACTTC. Encoded protein: CASSFTGLAAYEQYF. The chain employs TRBV28 and TRBJ2-7; 9 bases map to TRBD2. From germline, CDR1 is MDHEN and CDR2 SYDVKM. The CDR3 has 15 amino acids. V gave up 3 bases and J gave up 2 bases; unmatched junction bases: 5.

This chain connects TRBV5-5 to TRBJ2-7, with D tentatively TRBD1 (6 bases). Looked up from germline, CDR1 is SGHKS and CDR2 is YYEKEE (reference sequence). The V and J ends lost 1 base and 5 bases respectively, with 13 bases between them. The CDR3 has 14 residues. The CDR3 spells CASSLLAGDHEQYF. The CDR3 DNA follows: TGTGCCAGCAGCTTGCTAGCAGGGGATCACGAGCAGTACTTC.

This rearrangement joins TRBV13 to TRBJ2-5, with 9 positions matching TRBD2. The CDR3 has 17 residues. Germline CDR1 reads PRHDT; CDR2 reads FYEKMQ (reference sequence). The V and J ends lost 0 bases and 4 bases, in that order; junction bases with no gene match: 9. The CDR3 region is CASSLGSRAGGRETQYF. CDR3 in DNA: TGTGCCAGCAGCTTAGGTAGCCGGGCGGGAGGGAGAGAGACCCAGTACTTC. Variable domain in full (rest from reference TRBV13 and TRBJ2-5): AAGVIQSPRHLIKEKRETATLKCYPIPRHDTVYWYQQGPGQDPQFLISFYEKMQSDKGSIPDRFSAQQFSDYHSELNMSSLELGDSALYFCASSLGSRAGGRETQYFGPGTRLLVL.

The chain couples TRBV6-5 to TRBJ2-5, with 12 bases that match TRBD2. The CDR3 is made up of 16 amino acids. Germline trimming cut 2 bases from V and 2 bases from J; bases unmatched to any gene: 3. The germline V gene encodes CDR1 MNHEY and CDR2 SVGAGI. CDR3: CASSYPTSGGQETQYF. The CDR3 region has the DNA TGTGCCAGCAGTTACCCGACTAGCGGGGGACAAGAGACCCAGTACTTC.

This chain joins TRBV18 and TRBJ2-3; 9 positions match TRBD2. In germline, CDR1 is KGHSH, CDR2 LQKENI. The length of the CDR3 is 18 residues. The junction had 13 bases not matched to a gene; V was cut back by 6 bases and J by 0 bases. CDR3 sequence (DNA): TGTGCCAGCTCCCGCGAACCTATAGCGGGGGCTAGCACAGATACGCAGTATTTT. Translation: CASSREPIAGASTDTQYF.

Here the CDR3 DNA reads TGTGCCAGTAGTATAGCTAGCGGGACCCAAGAGACCCAGTACTTC. This gives the protein CASSIASGTQETQYF. The genes are TRBV19 and TRBJ2-5; 9 nucleotides line up with TRBD2. The ends lost 1 base at V and 1 base at J; junction bases unmatched: 1. The germline V gene encodes CDR1 LNHDA and CDR2 SQIVND (reference sequence). This CDR3 has 15 amino acids.

V and J are TRBV27 and TRBJ2-7; D call uncertain. This CDR3 has 12 amino acids. Germline CDR1 and CDR2: MNHEY and SMNVEV (reference sequence). V was clipped by 3 bases and J by 7 bases, with 10 bases between them. The CDR3 loop is CASSFTVGEQYF. In nucleotides, the CDR3 is TGTGCCAGCAGTTTCACGGTCGGGGAGCAGTACTTC.

This chain links TRBV5-1 with TRBJ2-3, with 9 bases fitting TRBD1. Looked up from germline, CDR1 is SGHRS and CDR2 is YFSETQ. The ends lost 1 base at V and 5 bases at J; junction bases unmatched: 2. The CDR3 contains 14 residues. The CDR3 coding sequence is TGCGCCAGCAGCTTGACAGGGGGCCTAGATACGCAGTATTTT. It specifies CASSLTGGLDTQYF.

The J gene is TRBJ2-7, the V gene TRBV11-2; 12 bases align to TRBD2. The V gene end was trimmed by 5 bases and the J gene end by 0 bases; junction bases not matched to a gene: 8. The CDR3 consists of 17 residues. CDR1 SGHAT and CDR2 FQNNGV come from the germline V gene. The CDR3 DNA follows: TGTGCCAGCAGCCGCGGACTAGCGGGAATCAGCTCCTACGAGCAGTACTTC. Protein: CASSRGLAGISSYEQYF.

This clone has a handful of counts. The chain couples TRBV10-1 to TRBJ2-1; 9 bases map to TRBD1. Germline assignment: CDR1 WNHNN and CDR2 SYGVQD (reference sequence). J was trimmed by 10 bases and V by 6 bases; bases with no gene match: 19. The CDR3 consists of 17 residues. CDR3 DNA: TGCGCCAGCAGCGAAAACCCGGGACAGGGCAGTCTAAGGGAGCAGTTCTTC. Encoded protein: CASSENPGQGSLREQFF.

This chain links TRBV11-3 with TRBJ2-3, with D maybe TRBD1 (5 bases). Trimming removed 2 bases at V and 0 bases at J, with 9 bases between. This CDR3 has 15 residues. The germline CDR1 and CDR2 sequences are SGHNT and YENEEA. CDR3 amino acids: CASSLSGYSTDTQYF. CDR3 bases: TGTGCCAGCAGCTTATCAGGGTATAGCACAGATACGCAGTATTTT.

V gene TRBV19 combines with J gene TRBJ2-3, with TRBD1 matching 7 bases. J gave up 4 bases and V 9 bases, and 13 bases lay outside the gene matches. CDR1 LNHDA and CDR2 SQIVND come from the germline V gene (reference sequence). The CDR3 is 15 residues long. DNA of the CDR3: TGTGCCAGCCAAAATACAGGGGCTTCGTCAGATACGCAGTATTTT. Translating gives CASQNTGASSDTQYF.

The chain recombines TRBV5-1 with TRBJ2-2, with TRBD2 identical over 14 bases. This CDR3 is 16 amino acids long. CDR1 is SGHRS and CDR2 is YFSETQ in the germline V gene. V lost 4 bases, J lost 4 bases, and 3 bases stayed unmatched. CDR3 sequence: CASSLGTSGGTGELFF. The CDR3 DNA reads as TGCGCCAGCAGCCTAGGGACTAGCGGGGGCACCGGGGAGCTGTTTTTT.

The chain combines TRBV19 with TRBJ2-3; 9 bases are shared with TRBD1. CDR1 is LNHDA, CDR2 SQIVND, per germline (reference sequence). The junction had 5 bases not matched to a gene; V was cut back by 8 bases and J by 5 bases. The CDR3 extends over 13 amino acids. The DNA of the CDR3 is TGTGCCAGTGGTGAGACAGGGGGAGATACGCAGTATTTT. It specifies CASGETGGDTQYF.

This chain connects TRBV11-2 to TRBJ1-2, with 7 bases matching TRBD1. V gave up 1 base and J gave up 8 bases; unmatched junction bases: 10. Germline CDR1 is SGHAT and CDR2 is FQNNGV. The CDR3 runs 15 residues. The CDR3 protein is CASSLVSTGVWGYTF. The CDR3 bases are TGTGCCAGCAGCTTAGTCAGCACAGGGGTCTGGGGCTACACCTTC.

This clone was found once. V usage is TRBV5-1 and J usage is TRBJ2-5; 10 nucleotides match TRBD1. This CDR3 comprises 18 residues. Germline CDR1 and CDR2: SGHRS and YFSETQ. J gave up 5 bases and V 2 bases, and 15 bases lay outside the gene matches. DNA for the CDR3: TGCGCCAGCAGCTTAACACCGGGACAGGGGAGGCATGAGGAGACCCAGTACTTC. It is translated as CASSLTPGQGRHEETQYF.

V gene TRBV7-9 combines with J gene TRBJ2-2, with 14 bases fitting TRBD2. Germline CDR1 reads SEHNR; CDR2 reads FQNEAQ (reference sequence). After removal of 3 bases from V and 0 bases from J, the junction contained 3 bases not matched to a gene. CDR3 length equals 18 residues. DNA for the CDR3: TGTGCCAGCAGCTTGGGACTAGCGGGAGAATCGAACACCGGGGAGCTGTTTTTT. Translation gives CASSLGLAGESNTGELFF.